Detailed here is one T cell receptor beta chain. The entry originates in a study of blood T cell repertoires in COVID-19. Overall study context: The United States, Italy and Spain were the sources of the acute and convalescent COVID-19 samples. Sample material is recorded as cDNA or gDNA derived from T cells, B-cell-depleted T cells, or PBMCs.

The CDR3 has 15 amino acids. V lost 3 bases, J lost 0 bases, and 1 base stayed unmatched. Per germline, CDR1 MRHNA and CDR2 SNTAGT. As handled by the study authors: Amplification from reference gene primers served as the basis for estimated nucleated cell counts. Generated by immunoSEQ multiplex PCR, the TCRdb table keeps only in-frame clones and is missing some. V and J calls and clone size come straight from that table; D and trimming were deduced from the DNA. There are 350,000 or so clones in the sample; around 88% occur only once, and 2.5% to 3% lies in the top ten. Sequencing was carried out using peripheral blood. This receptor was identified in a man aged 30-40 years with active or convalescent COVID-19. V is TRBV6-4 and J is TRBJ2-1, with 8 positions matching TRBD2. The CDR3 protein is CASSEAGGSYNEQFF. DNA of the CDR3: TGTGCCAGCAGTGAGGCGGGGGGCTCCTACAATGAGCAGTTCTTC.